This TCR beta chain was found in a study of cytomegalovirus exposure and HLA in healthy donors. Overall study: The approximately 120 validation repertoires, a later analysis reported, used the same platform as the roughly 700 repertoires from the first cohort. Study outcomes and limitations: Associated with cytomegalovirus, according to the listing, were 150 to 200 TCR beta chains. The dataset shows that most TCR sequences were rare, while some public TCRs occurred in many donors.

Germline V CDR1 and CDR2: WNHNN, SYGVQD (reference sequence). V was trimmed by 4 bases and J by 12 bases, leaving 25 bases between them. The CDR3 runs to 16 residues. Among the 120 subjects of the validation cohort, separate from the approximately 660-subject first cohort, were the donors. Remarks on this clone: What it binds is not known.

The repertoire was sequenced with immunoSEQ multiplex PCR; TCRdb's copy has only in-frame clones and lacks some. In the table there are about 50,000 clones, about nine tenths of which are singletons. The chain is built from TRBV10-1 and TRBJ2-1, with D possibly matching TRBD1 (6 bases). The TCR originated in a woman in her 30s in good health and CMV-seronegative. The sequenced material came from PBMCs. CDR3 DNA sequence: TGCGCCAGCAGTGGAGGGGTGTCGGGACAAAAAACACCGCAGTTCTTC. This translates into CASSGGVSGQKTPQFF.